The sample holds one count of the clone carrying this T cell receptor beta chain. Its matching antigen is unknown. Germline loops: CDR1 KGHSH, CDR2 LQKENI. Deletions cut 0 bases from V and 7 bases from J, with 12 bases between. The CDR3 totals 15 residues. The entry originates in a study of T cell responses to AZD1222 COVID-19 vaccine. General study results and limits: Following two doses of AZD1222, Spike-specific TCR breadth and depth rose. At baseline, just a handful of AZD1222 recipients tested seropositive. Donor demographics were predominantly white British with a female majority; clonal diversity may be underestimated. Vaccine-associated CD4 TCRs ranged over spike, dominating at 160-218 and 743-854.

Here immunoSEQ multiplex PCR was the method, and the copy in TCRdb shows in-frame clones only, minus some. The data show about 99,000 clones, 87% seen once. The input for sequencing was peripheral blood, taken on day 0 of AZD1222 vaccination. This TCR came from an adult in good health. The chain combines TRBV18 with TRBJ1-4, with D possibly being TRBD1 (6 bases). The CDR3 bases are TGTGCCAGCTCACCACCTCAGGGGCTGGGTGAAAAACTGTTTTTT. This gives the protein CASSPPQGLGEKLFF.